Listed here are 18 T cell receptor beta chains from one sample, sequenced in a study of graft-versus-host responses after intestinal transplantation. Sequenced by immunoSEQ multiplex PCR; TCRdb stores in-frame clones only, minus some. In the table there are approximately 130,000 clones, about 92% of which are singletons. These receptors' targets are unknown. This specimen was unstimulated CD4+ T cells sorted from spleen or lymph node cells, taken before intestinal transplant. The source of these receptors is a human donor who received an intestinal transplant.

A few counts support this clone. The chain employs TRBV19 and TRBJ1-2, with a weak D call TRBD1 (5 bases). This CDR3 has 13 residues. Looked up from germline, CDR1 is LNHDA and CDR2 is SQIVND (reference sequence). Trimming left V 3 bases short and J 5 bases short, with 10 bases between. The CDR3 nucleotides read TGTGCCAGTAGTATTCAGGGAGGGTATGGCTACACCTTC. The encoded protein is CASSIQGGYGYTF.

The CDR3 sequence is CASSPEGQETQYF. CDR3 nucleotides: TGTGCCAGCTCACCAGAGGGCCAAGAGACCCAGTACTTC. V usage is TRBV18 and J usage is TRBJ2-5, with D perhaps TRBD2 (5 bases). The CDR3 loop spans 13 amino acids. The germline CDR1 and CDR2 sequences are KGHSH and LQKENI. Trimming took off 2 bases at V and 1 base at J, with 5 bases between the two ends.

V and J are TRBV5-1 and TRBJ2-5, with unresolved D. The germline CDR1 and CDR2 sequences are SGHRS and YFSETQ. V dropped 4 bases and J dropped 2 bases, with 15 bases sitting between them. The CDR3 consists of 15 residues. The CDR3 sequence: CASSPRTAEQETQYF. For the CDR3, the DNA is TGCGCCAGCAGCCCCCGGACGGCGGAACAAGAGACCCAGTACTTC.

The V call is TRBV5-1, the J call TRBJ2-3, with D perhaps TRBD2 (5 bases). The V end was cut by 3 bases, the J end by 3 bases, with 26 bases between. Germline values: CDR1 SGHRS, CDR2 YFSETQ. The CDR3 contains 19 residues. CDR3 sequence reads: CASSWAGPIGGVSTDTQYF. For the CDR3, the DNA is TGCGCCAGCAGCTGGGCAGGCCCGATCGGAGGTGTGAGTACAGATACGCAGTATTTT. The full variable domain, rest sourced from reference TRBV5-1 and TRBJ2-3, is KAGVTQTPRYLIKTRGQQVTLSCSPISGHRSVSWYQQTPGQGLQFLFEYFSETQRNKGNFPGRFSGRQFSNSRSEMNVSTLELGDSALYLCASSWAGPIGGVSTDTQYFGPGTRLTVL.

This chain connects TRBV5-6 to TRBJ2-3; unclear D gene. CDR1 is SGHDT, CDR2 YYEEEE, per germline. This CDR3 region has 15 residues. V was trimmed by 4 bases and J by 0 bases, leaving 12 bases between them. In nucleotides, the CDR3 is TGTGCCAGCAGCATAGGCACTTACAGCACAGATACGCAGTATTTT. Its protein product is CASSIGTYSTDTQYF.

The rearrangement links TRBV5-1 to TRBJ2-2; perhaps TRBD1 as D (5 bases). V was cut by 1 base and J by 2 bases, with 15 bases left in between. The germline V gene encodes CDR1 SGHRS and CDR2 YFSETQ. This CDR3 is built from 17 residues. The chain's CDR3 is CASSLYVRTLNTGELFF. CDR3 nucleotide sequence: TGCGCCAGCAGCTTGTACGTGCGGACACTAAACACCGGGGAGCTGTTTTTT.

The CDR3 region is CASSLNSGGAGEQYF. CDR3 nucleotide sequence: TGTGCCAGCAGCTTGAATAGCGGGGGGGCGGGAGAGCAGTACTTC. The V and J genes are TRBV5-5 and TRBJ2-7, with TRBD2 matching 11 bases. Germline V gene sequence: CDR1 SGHKS, CDR2 YYEKEE (reference sequence). J lost 7 bases, V lost 1 base, and 7 bases had no gene match. This CDR3 contains 15 residues.

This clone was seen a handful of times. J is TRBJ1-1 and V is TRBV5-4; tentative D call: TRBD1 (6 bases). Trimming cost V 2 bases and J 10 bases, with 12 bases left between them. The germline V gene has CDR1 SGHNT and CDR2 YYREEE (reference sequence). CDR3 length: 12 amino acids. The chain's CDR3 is CASSFGGGGAFF. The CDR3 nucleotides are TGTGCCAGCAGCTTTGGGGGAGGGGGAGCTTTCTTT.

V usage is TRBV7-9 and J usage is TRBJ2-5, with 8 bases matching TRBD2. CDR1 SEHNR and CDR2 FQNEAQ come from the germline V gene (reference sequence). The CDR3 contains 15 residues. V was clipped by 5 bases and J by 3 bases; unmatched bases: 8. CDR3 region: CASSQLSGGKETQYF. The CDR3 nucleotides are TGTGCCAGCAGCCAGCTTTCGGGGGGGAAAGAGACCCAGTACTTC. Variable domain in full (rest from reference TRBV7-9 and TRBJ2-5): DTGVSQNPRHKITKRGQNVTFRCDPISEHNRLYWYRQTLGQGPEFLTYFQNEAQLEKSRLLSDRFSAERPKGSFSTLEIQRTEQGDSAMYLCASSQLSGGKETQYFGPGTRLLVL.

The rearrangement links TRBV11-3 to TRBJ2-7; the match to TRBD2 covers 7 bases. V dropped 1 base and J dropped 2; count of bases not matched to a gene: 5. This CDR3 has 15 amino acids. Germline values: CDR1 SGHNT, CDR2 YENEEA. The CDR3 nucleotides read TGTGCCAGCAGCTTAGGAGCGGGGAGAACCTACGAGCAGTACTTC. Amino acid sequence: CASSLGAGRTYEQYF.

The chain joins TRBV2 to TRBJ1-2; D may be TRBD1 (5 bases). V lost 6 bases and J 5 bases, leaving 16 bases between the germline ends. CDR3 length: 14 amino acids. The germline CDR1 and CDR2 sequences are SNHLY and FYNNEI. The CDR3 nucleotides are TGTGCCAGCAGGGGACGGGGGGGAAAATATGGCTACACCTTC. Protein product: CASRGRGGKYGYTF.

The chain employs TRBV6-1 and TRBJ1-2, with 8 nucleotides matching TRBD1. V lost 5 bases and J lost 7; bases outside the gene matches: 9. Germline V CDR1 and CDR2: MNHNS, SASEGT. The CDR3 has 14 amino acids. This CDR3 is CASSLTGGRSGYTF. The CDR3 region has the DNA TGTGCCAGCAGTCTTACAGGGGGACGGAGTGGCTACACCTTC.

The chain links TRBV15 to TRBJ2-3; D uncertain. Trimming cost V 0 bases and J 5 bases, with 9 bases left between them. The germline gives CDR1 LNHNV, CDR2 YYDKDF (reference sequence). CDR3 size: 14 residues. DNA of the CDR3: TGTGCCACCAGCAGAGATCCATGGGGAGATACGCAGTATTTT. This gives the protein CATSRDPWGDTQYF.

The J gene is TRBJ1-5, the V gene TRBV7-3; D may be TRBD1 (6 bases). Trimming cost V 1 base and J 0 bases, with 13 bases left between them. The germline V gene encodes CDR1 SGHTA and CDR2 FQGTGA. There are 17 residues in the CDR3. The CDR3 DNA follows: TGTGCCAGCAGCTTAAAGCAAGGGGACAATAGCAATCAGCCCCAGCATTTT. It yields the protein CASSLKQGDNSNQPQHF. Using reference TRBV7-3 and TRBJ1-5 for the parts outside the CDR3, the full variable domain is GAGVSQTPSNKVTEKGKYVELRCDPISGHTALYWYRQSLGQGPEFLIYFQGTGAADDSGLPNDRFFAVRPEGSVSTLKIQRTERGDSAVYLCASSLKQGDNSNQPQHFGDGTRLSIL.

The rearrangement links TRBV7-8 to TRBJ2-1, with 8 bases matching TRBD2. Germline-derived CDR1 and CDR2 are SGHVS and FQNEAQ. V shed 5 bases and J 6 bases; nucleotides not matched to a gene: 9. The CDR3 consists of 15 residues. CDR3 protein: CASSTRLARGNEQFF. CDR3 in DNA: TGTGCCAGCAGCACCAGACTAGCGCGTGGCAATGAGCAGTTCTTC.

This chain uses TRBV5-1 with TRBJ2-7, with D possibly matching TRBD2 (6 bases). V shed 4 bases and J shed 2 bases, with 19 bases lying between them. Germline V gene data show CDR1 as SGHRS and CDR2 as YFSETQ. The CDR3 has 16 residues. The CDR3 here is CASSPIPGDGPYEQYF. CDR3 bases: TGCGCCAGCAGCCCGATTCCGGGGGACGGCCCCTACGAGCAGTACTTC.

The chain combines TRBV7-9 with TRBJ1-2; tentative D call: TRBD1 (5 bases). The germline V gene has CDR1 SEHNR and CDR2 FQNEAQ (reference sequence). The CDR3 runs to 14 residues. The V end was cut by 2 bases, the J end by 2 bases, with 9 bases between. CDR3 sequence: CASSLTGRNYGYTF. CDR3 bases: TGTGCCAGCAGCTTAACAGGAAGGAACTATGGCTACACCTTC. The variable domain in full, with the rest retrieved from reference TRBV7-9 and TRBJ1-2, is DTGVSQNPRHKITKRGQNVTFRCDPISEHNRLYWYRQTLGQGPEFLTYFQNEAQLEKSRLLSDRFSAERPKGSFSTLEIQRTEQGDSAMYLCASSLTGRNYGYTFGSGTRLTVV.

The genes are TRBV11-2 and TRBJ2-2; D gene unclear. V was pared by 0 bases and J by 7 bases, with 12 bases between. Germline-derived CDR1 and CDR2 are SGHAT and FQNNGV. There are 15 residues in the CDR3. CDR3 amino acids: CASSLERGIGGELFF. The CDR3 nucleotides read TGTGCCAGCAGCTTAGAGAGAGGAATTGGCGGGGAGCTGTTTTTT.